This TCR beta chain was identified in a study of blood T cell repertoires in COVID-19. Clones were sequenced by immunoSEQ multiplex PCR, and TCRdb holds only the in-frame ones, with some missing. The table records some 230,000 clones, 70% to 90% of them present only once. Sequences were obtained from peripheral blood. This clonotype was sampled from a man aged 45-60 years who had recovered from COVID-19.

The CDR3 reads CASSKGLAGAYEQYF. As DNA, the CDR3 is TGCGCCAGCAGCAAGGGACTAGCGGGAGCCTACGAGCAGTACTTC. The gene calls are TRBV5-1 and TRBJ2-7; 14 bases match TRBD2. V shed 4 bases and J 2 bases; nucleotides not matched to a gene: 2. CDR3 size: 15 residues. Germline V lookup: CDR1 SGHRS, CDR2 YFSETQ.